One sample yielded the 13 T cell receptor beta chains listed below, sequenced in a study of T-cell memory formation after mild COVID-19. One entry per CDR3 protein results from TCRdb running MiXCR on the 5' RACE reads. This repertoire shows roughly 40,000 distinct CDR3 sequences, 6.6% found once; its top ten account for approximately 0.8%. The sequencing sample was made of PBMCs or a T cell subset sorted from them (not recorded which). The receptor set was obtained from an adult who had mild COVID-19 (a few samples of this study predate the infection). Cell type and time point are not known.

The chain employs TRBV10-3 and TRBJ2-3; D is perhaps TRBD2 (8 bases). CDR3 length: 15 amino acids. V shed 7 bases and J shed 3 bases, with 17 bases lying between them. Germline V gene sequence: CDR1 ENHRY, CDR2 SYGVKD. CDR3 in DNA: TGTGCCATCATGGAGGGGGCTAGCGGGACAGATACGCAGTATTTT. This sequence encodes CAIMEGASGTDTQYF.

This clonotype was seen at least ten times. CDR3 residues: CASSLGAGTPYNEQFF. The CDR3 nucleotides read TGCGCCAGCAGCTTGGGGGCGGGGACACCCTACAATGAGCAGTTCTTC. The rearrangement links TRBV5-1 to TRBJ2-1; tentatively, D is TRBD1 or TRBD2 (6 bases each). The length of the CDR3 is 16 residues. In germline, CDR1 is SGHRS, CDR2 YFSETQ. V was shortened by 0 bases and J by 2 bases, with 12 bases between the two germline ends.

This clonotype came up many times. This chain links TRBV24-1 with TRBJ2-7; D unclear. The CDR3 sequence is 11 residues long. Germline CDR1 and CDR2: KGHDR and SFDVKD. The V and J ends lost 4 bases and 4 bases respectively, with 4 bases between them. Written as DNA, the CDR3 is TGTGCCACCAGTGACTTTTACGAGCAGTACTTC. This sequence encodes CATSDFYEQYF.

This sequence joins TRBV5-1 and TRBJ1-1; 11 bases map to TRBD1. Germline CDR1 reads SGHRS; CDR2 reads YFSETQ. The CDR3 loop spans 15 amino acids. V shed 0 bases, J shed 7 bases, and the junction held 5 bases outside the gene matches. CDR3 in DNA: TGCGCCAGCAGCTTGGGATCCGGGACAGGGGGTGAAGCTTTCTTT. This translates into CASSLGSGTGGEAFF.

V usage is TRBV29-1 and J usage is TRBJ1-1, with D possibly being TRBD1 (5 bases). Trimming pared 2 bases from V and 0 bases from J, leaving 7 bases between. This CDR3 is built from 13 residues. From germline, CDR1 is SQVTM and CDR2 ANQGSEA. CDR3 nucleotide sequence: TGCAGCGTTGAAAGAGGGGTGAACACTGAAGCTTTCTTT. Translating gives CSVERGVNTEAFF.

The rearrangement uses TRBV6-2 or TRBV6-3 and TRBJ1-1; D is unresolved. Deletions cut 6 bases from V and 0 bases from J, with 5 bases between. Germline lookup yields CDR1 MNHEY and CDR2 SVGEGT. This CDR3 contains 12 residues. The CDR3 sequence is CASREMNTEAFF. The CDR3 region has the DNA TGTGCCAGCAGGGAGATGAACACTGAAGCTTTCTTT.

This chain links TRBV9 with TRBJ2-1; 9 bases fit TRBD1. CDR3 size: 16 residues. Germline CDR1 SGDLS, CDR2 YYNGEE. The ends lost 3 bases at V and 4 bases at J; junction bases unmatched: 8. CDR3: CASSDFRGQGYNEQFF. Here the CDR3 DNA reads TGTGCCAGCAGCGACTTCCGGGGACAGGGATACAATGAGCAGTTCTTC. The full variable domain, its missing parts supplied by reference TRBV9 and TRBJ2-1, is DSGVTQTPKHLITATGQRVTLRCSPRSGDLSVYWYQQSLDQGLQFLIQYYNGEERAKGNILERFSAQQFPDLHSELNLSSLELGDSALYFCASSDFRGQGYNEQFFGPGTRLTVL.

The chain joins TRBV5-4 to TRBJ2-2; unclear D gene. The germline gives CDR1 SGHNT, CDR2 YYREEE (reference sequence). This CDR3 has 14 amino acids. V lost 4 bases and J lost 1, with 8 bases in between. CDR3 sequence: CASSLDRNTGELFF. The CDR3 DNA is TGTGCCAGCAGCCTCGACCGGAACACCGGGGAGCTGTTTTTT.

This clonotype has a handful of counts. The genes are TRBV24-1 and TRBJ2-7, with 9 bases aligning to TRBD1. The germline gives CDR1 KGHDR, CDR2 SFDVKD. The junction had 2 bases not matched to a gene; V was cut back by 7 bases and J by 2 bases. This CDR3 contains 13 residues. This CDR3 is CATSRDRAYEQYF. The CDR3 DNA reads as TGTGCCACCAGCCGGGACAGGGCCTACGAGCAGTACTTC.

This clonotype has ten or more counts. The gene calls are TRBV5-1 and TRBJ2-7; D uncertain. The CDR3 runs to 13 residues. The V end was cut by 0 bases, the J end by 3 bases, with 7 bases between. In germline, CDR1 is SGHRS, CDR2 YFSETQ. The CDR3 is CASSLAPLYEQYF. The CDR3 region has the DNA TGCGCCAGCAGCTTGGCCCCCCTCTACGAGCAGTACTTC.

A remark on this clonotype: Given a much more abundant clone one base away, this may be a read error. This chain joins TRBV21-1 and TRBJ2-1; the table's TRBD2 call for D was not verified on the DNA. TRBV21-1 is classified as a pseudogene. This CDR3 has 15 residues. In DNA, the CDR3 is TGTGCCAGCCATAGGGACTGCAGCTACTACAATGAGCAGTTCTTC. Translation gives CASHRDCSYYNEQFF.

This clonotype has just a few counts. The rearrangement joins TRBV9 to TRBJ2-7; D is uncertain. This CDR3 spans 13 amino acids. CDR1 and CDR2 from the germline V gene are SGDLS and YYNGEE. V was cut by 5 bases and J by 0 bases, with 9 bases left in between. CDR3 protein: CASSLSSSYEQYF. The DNA of the CDR3 is TGTGCCAGCAGTTTAAGCAGCTCCTACGAGCAGTACTTC.

This clonotype was found many times. This sequence joins TRBV15 and TRBJ1-6; no clear D. Germline V gene sequence: CDR1 LNHNV, CDR2 YYDKDF (reference sequence). The CDR3 has 15 amino acids. Trimming shortened V by 3 bases and J by 5 bases, and 11 bases separated the two germline ends. CDR3 protein: CATSRVAGDNSPLHF. The DNA for the CDR3 is TGTGCCACCAGCAGGGTGGCAGGTGATAATTCACCCCTCCACTTT.